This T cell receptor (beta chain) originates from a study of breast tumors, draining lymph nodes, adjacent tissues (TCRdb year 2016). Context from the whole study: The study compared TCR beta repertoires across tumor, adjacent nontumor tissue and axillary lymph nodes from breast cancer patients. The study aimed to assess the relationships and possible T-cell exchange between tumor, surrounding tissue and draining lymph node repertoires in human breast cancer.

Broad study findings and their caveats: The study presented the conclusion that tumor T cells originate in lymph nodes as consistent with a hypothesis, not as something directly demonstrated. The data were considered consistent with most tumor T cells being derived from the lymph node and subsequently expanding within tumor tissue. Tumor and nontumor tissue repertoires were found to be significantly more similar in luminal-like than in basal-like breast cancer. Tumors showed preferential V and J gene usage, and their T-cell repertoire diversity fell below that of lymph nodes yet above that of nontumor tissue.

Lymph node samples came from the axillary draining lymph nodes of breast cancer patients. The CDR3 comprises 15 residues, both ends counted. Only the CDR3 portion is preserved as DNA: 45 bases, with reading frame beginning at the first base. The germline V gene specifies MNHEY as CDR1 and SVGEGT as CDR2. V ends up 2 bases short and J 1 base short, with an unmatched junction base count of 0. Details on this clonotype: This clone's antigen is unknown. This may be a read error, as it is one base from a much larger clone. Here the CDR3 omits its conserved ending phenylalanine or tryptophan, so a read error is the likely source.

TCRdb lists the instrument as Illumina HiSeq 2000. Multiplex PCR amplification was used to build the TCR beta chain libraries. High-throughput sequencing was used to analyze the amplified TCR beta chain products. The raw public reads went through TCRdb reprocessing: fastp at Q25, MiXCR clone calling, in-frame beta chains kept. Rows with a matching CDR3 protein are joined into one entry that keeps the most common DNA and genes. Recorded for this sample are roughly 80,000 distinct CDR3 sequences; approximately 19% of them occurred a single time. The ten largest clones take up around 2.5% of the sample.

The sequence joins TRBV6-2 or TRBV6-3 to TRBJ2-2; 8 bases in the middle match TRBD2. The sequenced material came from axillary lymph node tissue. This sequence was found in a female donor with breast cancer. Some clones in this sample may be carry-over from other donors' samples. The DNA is TGTGCCAGCAGTTACGCGGGAGGGAACACCGGGGAGCTGTTTTCT. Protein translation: CASSYAGGNTGELFS.